The 8 T cell receptor beta chains in this list originate from one sample, sequenced in a study of OX40 agonist ivuxolimab in advanced cancers. Assay: immunoSEQ multiplex PCR; the TCRdb copy retains only in-frame clones and omits some. The data contain approximately 70,000 clones, around 90% of them singletons. This specimen was CD4+ or CD8+ T cells sorted from blood, taken in a trial of the OX40 agonist ivuxolimab. Receptors were obtained from an adult with an advanced solid tumor such as melanoma, head and neck, liver or kidney cancer.

This chain links TRBV4-2 with TRBJ2-3; the match to TRBD2 covers 9 bases. V shed 1 base and J 1 base; nucleotides not matched to a gene: 3. The CDR3 consists of 16 residues. Germline V gene sequence: CDR1 LGHNA, CDR2 YNFKEQ. CDR3 coding DNA: TGTGCCAGCAGCCAAGGACTAGCGGCCGGCACAGATACGCAGTATTTT. Amino acid sequence: CASSQGLAAGTDTQYF.

This rearrangement joins TRBV27 to TRBJ2-1; 10 bases map to TRBD2. Germline CDR1 is MNHEY and CDR2 is SMNVEV (reference sequence). Trimming removed 5 bases from V and 2 bases from J; junction bases left unmatched: 3. The CDR3 loop spans 15 amino acids. For the CDR3, the DNA is TGTGCCAGCAGTCCAGCGGGAGGGCCCTACAATGAGCAGTTCTTC. Its translation is CASSPAGGPYNEQFF.

The V and J genes are TRBV7-9 and TRBJ1-1, with D uncertain. The CDR3 consists of 13 residues. V gave up 3 bases and J gave up 2 bases, with 7 bases separating them. The germline gives CDR1 SEHNR, CDR2 FQNEAQ (reference sequence). Here the CDR3 reads CASSFTQNTEAFF. DNA of the CDR3: TGTGCCAGCAGCTTTACCCAAAACACTGAAGCTTTCTTT.

The rearrangement uses TRBV5-4 and TRBJ2-5, with unresolved D. V lost 4 bases and J lost 1, with 11 bases in between. Germline V lookup: CDR1 SGHNT, CDR2 YYREEE (reference sequence). The CDR3 consists of 14 residues. The CDR3 spells CASSPAWGQETQYF. The CDR3 DNA sequence: TGTGCCAGCAGCCCGGCGTGGGGCCAAGAGACCCAGTACTTC.

The rearrangement joins TRBV5-1 to TRBJ2-1; 7 positions match TRBD2. With 4 bases clipped from V and 5 bases from J, the junction kept 6 bases outside the gene matches. From germline, CDR1 is SGHRS and CDR2 YFSETQ. The CDR3 extends over 14 amino acids. In DNA, the CDR3 is TGCGCCAGCAGCCCCGGGGGGAACCACAATGAGCAGTTCTTC. It codes for CASSPGGNHNEQFF.

The CDR3 DNA reads as TGTGCCTCCAAGCTAGCGGTAGGAGGGGGGTCTGGGGCCAACGTCCTGACTTTC. It is translated as CASKLAVGGGSGANVLTF. The chain carries TRBV28 and TRBJ2-6; D is perhaps TRBD2 (7 bases). Trimming shortened V by 11 bases and J by 1 base, and 24 bases separated the two germline ends. Per germline, CDR1 MDHEN and CDR2 SYDVKM. CDR3 length: 18 residues.

The chain recombines TRBV5-1 with TRBJ2-2, with 9 positions matching TRBD2. Trimming took 4 bases from V and 1 from J; bases not matched to a gene: 2. Germline CDR1 is SGHRS and CDR2 is YFSETQ. CDR3 length: 15 amino acids. Here the CDR3 reads CASSASGVNTGELFF. As DNA, the CDR3 is TGCGCCAGCAGCGCTAGCGGGGTGAACACCGGGGAGCTGTTTTTT.

To note about this clone: This same CDR3 is encoded by further DNA sequences in the sample. This sequence joins TRBV10-1 and TRBJ2-2; 7 nucleotides match TRBD2. Germline-derived CDR1 and CDR2 are WNHNN and SYGVQD (reference sequence). The CDR3 totals 15 residues. The V gene end was trimmed by 3 bases and the J gene end by 2 bases; junction bases not matched to a gene: 3. The CDR3, as DNA: TGCGCCAGCAGTGACGGGGGGTTAAACACCGGGGAGCTGTTTTTT. It yields the protein CASSDGGLNTGELFF.